This TCR beta chain was observed in a study of T cells in Graves' hyperthyroidism and ophthalmopathy. General study results and limits: Before onset, ophthalmopathy was predicted by the model a median approximately 6.5 months earlier.

Amplified TCR beta CDR3 regions came from RNA transcripts. The primer set for the first-round RT-PCR of the TCR CDR3 was HTBI. TCRdb reanalysed the multiplex PCR reads using MiXCR and keeps one entry per CDR3 protein. The sample holds under 350,000 distinct CDR3 sequences, around a sixth seen once. The CDR3 extends over 15 amino acids. The germline V gene encodes CDR1 MNHEY and CDR2 SVGEGT. V shed 7 bases and J 7 bases; nucleotides not matched to a gene: 8. For this clonotype: Its antigen is as yet unknown.

This TCR came from a woman between 45 and 60 years old with Graves' hyperthyroidism. V gene TRBV6-2 or TRBV6-3 combines with J gene TRBJ2-1; 12 bases are shared with TRBD2. Sequences were obtained from blood. CDR3 sequence: CASTGLAGGGNEQFF. CDR3 DNA: TGTGCCAGCACGGGACTAGCGGGCGGGGGAAATGAGCAGTTCTTC.